Listed below are T cell receptor beta chains from one sample, sequenced in a study of regulatory T cells in long-lasting Graves disease. Via MiXCR, TCRdb re-called the multiplex PCR reads, giving one row per CDR3 protein. The data contain fewer than 550,000 distinct CDR3 sequences, roughly 21% of them singletons. Sequencing used peripheral blood mononuclear cells (PBMCs), obtained when the disease was refractory, from a patient treated with antithyroid drugs. All receptors derive from a female donor with Graves disease. CDR3s include the opening cysteine and the closing phenylalanine or tryptophan. Fields, in order: CDR3 protein, V gene, D gene, J gene, clone size. D genes are given only for firm matches. Only some rows state a clone size, as once, few, many or a class for expanded clones.

CASSFRILQNTEAFF,TRBV6-9,.,TRBJ1-1,.
CASAGGGRETQYF,TRBV2,TRBD2,TRBJ2-5,many
CSARDLDLTTETQYF,TRBV20-1,.,TRBJ2-5,many
CAWRRGATNEKLFF,TRBV30,.,TRBJ1-4,.
CAWSGLGRTEAFF,TRBV30,.,TRBJ1-1,once
CASSLRGLSAYEQYF,TRBV28,TRBD2,TRBJ2-7,many
CASSQVAGNVAKNIQYF,TRBV14,.,TRBJ2-4,.
CASSPGTKQETQYF,TRBV5-4,.,TRBJ2-5,.
CASSLYVGAAEKLFF,TRBV14,.,TRBJ1-4,few
CASTVGSIQYF,TRBV6-2/TRBV6-3,.,TRBJ2-4,few
CASSWPTDNQPQHF,TRBV19,.,TRBJ1-5,once
CASSTPAPTGELFF,TRBV11-2,.,TRBJ2-2,.